The text below deals with one T cell receptor beta chain. This table comes from immunoSEQ multiplex PCR, and its TCRdb copy is limited to in-frame clones, with some not included. The sample carries a few hundred thousand clones, under 90% recorded once. This record comes from a study of blood T cell repertoires in COVID-19. This CDR3 is built from 15 residues. Trimming shortened V by 3 bases and J by 0 bases, and 11 bases separated the two germline ends. Germline V gene lookup returns CDR1 MNHEY and CDR2 SMNVEV (reference sequence). Sequenced sample: peripheral blood. The chain carries TRBV27 and TRBJ1-2, with a possible D match to TRBD1 (6 bases). This sequence originates from a woman aged 25 to 39 with COVID-19, enrolled during active disease. The CDR3: CASSFLQGTNYGYTF. CDR3 DNA: TGTGCCAGCAGTTTTCTACAGGGAACTAACTATGGCTACACCTTC.